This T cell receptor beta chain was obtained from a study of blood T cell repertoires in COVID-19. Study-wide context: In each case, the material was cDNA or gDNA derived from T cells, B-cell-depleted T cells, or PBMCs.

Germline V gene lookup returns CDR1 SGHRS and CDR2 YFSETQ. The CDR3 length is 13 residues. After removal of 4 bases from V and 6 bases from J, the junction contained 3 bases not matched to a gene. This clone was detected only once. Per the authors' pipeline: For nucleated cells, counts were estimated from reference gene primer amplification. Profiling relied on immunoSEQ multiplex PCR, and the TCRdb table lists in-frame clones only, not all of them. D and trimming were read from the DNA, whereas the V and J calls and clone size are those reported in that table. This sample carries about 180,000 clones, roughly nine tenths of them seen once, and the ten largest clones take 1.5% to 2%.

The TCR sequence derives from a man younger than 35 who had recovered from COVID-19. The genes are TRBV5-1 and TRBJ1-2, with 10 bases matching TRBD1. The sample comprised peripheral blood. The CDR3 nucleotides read TGCGCCAGCAGCCTCGGGACAGGGGATGGCTACACCTTC. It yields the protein CASSLGTGDGYTF.